The entry that follows covers one TCR beta chain sequence. Its target antigen remains unknown. Nothing much larger sits one base from this clone, and base qualities are not available. The trial excluded patients who had a history of autoimmune disease or who were on systemic immunosuppression. Peripheral blood for TCR sequencing was collected from all dose cohorts at baseline, on cycle 4 day 1, and on cycle 7 day 1. The samples were taken from a phase I, first-in-human, multicenter, open-label dose-escalation trial of ivuxolimab. Adults with locally advanced or metastatic head and neck squamous cell, hepatocellular, melanoma or renal cell carcinoma were enrolled in the trial. CD4+ and CD8+ T cells were sorted separately from peripheral blood before TCR sequencing. This entry comes from a study of OX40 agonist ivuxolimab in advanced cancers. Some background on the complete study: The costimulatory receptor OX40 (CD134) was targeted by ivuxolimab, a fully human IgG2 agonistic monoclonal antibody. Intravenous ivuxolimab was administered to patients every 2 weeks at six dose levels: 0.01, 0.1, 0.3, 1.5, 3 and 10 mg/kg. Of the roughly 52 dose-escalation patients, hepatocellular carcinoma was present in 19, melanoma in around 15, renal cell carcinoma in 9 and head and neck cancer in 9. The dose-escalation cohort was 82.7% male with a mean age of around 64 years, ranging from roughly 20 to 85. Prior anti-PD-1, anti-PD-L1 or anti-CTLA-4 therapy was permitted, and checkpoint inhibitors had been received by around 40% of dose-escalation patients. Partial responses occurred in three dose-escalation patients, of whom one had hepatocellular carcinoma and two had cutaneous melanoma. The point of sequencing TCRbeta in the periphery was to test whether ivuxolimab changed TCR sequence diversity and drove clonal T-cell expansion. The paper describes the monotherapy dose-escalation part (N of about 47 patients) of the phase I trial of ivuxolimab. The paper's findings and limits, for the study overall: Low levels of normalized T-cell clonal expansion were also seen in some patients who did not respond. After ivuxolimab, expanded clones were on average more numerous among CD8+ T cells than among CD4+ T cells. At doses of 0.1 to 3.0 mg/kg, clonal expansion of both CD4+ and CD8+ blood T cells was observed from baseline to week 6. The antigen specificity of the clonally expanded peripheral T cells was not determined. In the 0.1-3.0 mg/kg groups, partial responders had among the lowest normalized peripheral clonal expansion, particularly in CD8+ T cells.

The germline V gene encodes CDR1 MDHEN and CDR2 SYDVKM. The CDR3 spans 15 residues, from the cysteine through the phenylalanine. Only the CDR3 DNA stays, 45 bases, in frame from base 1. V is shortened by 6 bases, J by 2 bases, and the region joining them spans 14 bases. Genomic DNA was isolated from the sorted cells so that the TCRbeta CDR3 region could be sequenced. The immunoSEQ Assay was used to sequence the TCRbeta CDR3 regions. In its TCRdb copy, this immuneACCESS table keeps in-frame sequences only and misses some clones. Where compared with another copy, unresolved V genes explain less than half of these, and the others have no known cause. The sample contains approximately 130,000 clones, less than 95% of them found a single time. 0.85% to 1.4% of the sample is taken by the ten largest.

The sequence came from an adult with an advanced solid tumor such as melanoma, head and neck, liver or kidney cancer. The specimen was CD4+ or CD8+ T cells sorted from blood, collected in a trial of the OX40 agonist ivuxolimab. The sequence is built from TRBV28 and TRBJ1-5; the D gene identity is not certain. The nucleotide sequence is given as TGTGCCAGCAGCCTCACCGACGGACGCAATCAGCCCCAGCATTTT. The translation is CASSLTDGRNQPQHF. The variable domain in full, with residues beyond the CDR3 obtained from the reference TRBV28 and TRBJ1-5 genes, is DVKVTQSSRYLVKRTGEKVFLECVQDMDHENMFWYRQDPGLGLRLIYFSYDVKMKEKGDIPEGYSVSREKKERFSLILESASTNQTSMYLCASSLTDGRNQPQHFGDGTRLSIL.